This T cell receptor beta chain was sequenced during a study of blood T cell repertoires in COVID-19. Study information: Sites in the United States, Italy and Spain provided acute and convalescent COVID-19 samples. PBMCs, B-cell-depleted T cells, or T cells were the source of the cDNA or gDNA that made up the material.

In the authors' methods: Nucleated cell counts were estimated from reference gene primer amplification. TCRdb's table, derived via immunoSEQ multiplex PCR, lists solely in-frame clones and lacks some. Clonal size and the V and J genes are those of that table, whereas D and trimming came from the DNA. Here the sample spans approximately 200,000 clones, approximately 86% being singletons. This CDR3 has 16 residues. Losses at the gene ends were 0 bases for V and 3 bases for J; bases not matched to a gene: 7. Germline-derived CDR1 and CDR2 are SGHNT and YYREEE (reference sequence). The chain has TRBV5-4 and TRBJ2-3, with TRBD2 matching 7 bases. Input material: peripheral blood. The TCR comes from a man between 18 and 35 years old with active or convalescent COVID-19. This CDR3 is CASSLDSAGATDTQYF. The CDR3 DNA follows: TGTGCCAGCAGCTTGGACTCGGCGGGAGCGACAGATACGCAGTATTTT.